These 5 T cell receptor beta chains came from one sample sequenced in a study of T cells after yellow fever vaccination. TCRdb itself ran the 5' RACE reads through MiXCR, one entry per CDR3 protein. The table records some 340,000 distinct CDR3 sequences, around a tenth of them present only once. The sample was CD4+ T cells sorted from PBMCs, taken 45 days after the yellow fever booster vaccination. Receptors were obtained from a man aged 18 to 29 who received the YFV17D yellow fever vaccine.

This clonotype came up a few times. This chain connects TRBV28 to TRBJ1-5; D gene ambiguous. The CDR3 length is 12 residues. The ends were cut back, 3 bases at V and 6 bases at J, with 6 bases in the middle. Germline V gives CDR1 MDHEN, CDR2 SYDVKM. CDR3 amino acids: CASSFFTQPQHF. The CDR3 nucleotides are TGTGCCAGCAGTTTCTTTACTCAGCCCCAGCATTTT. Supplemented by reference TRBV28 and TRBJ1-5, the full variable domain reads DVKVTQSSRYLVKRTGEKVFLECVQDMDHENMFWYRQDPGLGLRLIYFSYDVKMKEKGDIPEGYSVSREKKERFSLILESASTNQTSMYLCASSFFTQPQHFGDGTRLSIL.

This chain joins TRBV27 and TRBJ1-1; D is undetermined. CDR1 is MNHEY, CDR2 SMNVEV, per germline (reference sequence). The CDR3 loop spans 13 amino acids. With 3 bases removed from V and 6 bases from J, the gap between germline ends came to 11 bases. CDR3 residues: CASSFGRTSEAFF. The CDR3 nucleotides are TGTGCCAGCAGTTTCGGAAGAACCTCTGAAGCTTTCTTT.

The V and J genes are TRBV7-3 and TRBJ1-2; TRBD1 matches 11 bases. The germline CDR1 and CDR2 sequences are SGHTA and FQGTGA. With V trimmed by 4 bases and J by 4 bases, 5 bases remained unmatched. The CDR3 consists of 15 residues. CDR3 sequence (DNA): TGTGCCAGCAGCTCCGGACAGGGGGCACGCTATGGCTACACCTTC. Amino acid sequence: CASSSGQGARYGYTF.

The chain combines TRBV3-1 with TRBJ2-2; perhaps TRBD1 as D (6 bases). Germline V lookup: CDR1 LGHDT, CDR2 YNNKEL (reference sequence). This CDR3 is 14 amino acids long. Trimming left V 0 bases short and J 6 bases short, with 8 bases between. The CDR3 DNA is TGTGCCAGCAGCCAAGATCACAGGGCCGGGGAGCTGTTTTTT. Translated: CASSQDHRAGELFF. Based on the CDR3 plus reference TRBV3-1 and TRBJ2-2, the full variable domain is DTAVSQTPKYLVTQMGNDKSIKCEQNLGHDTMYWYKQDSKKFLKIMFSYNNKELIINETVPNRFSPKSPDKAHLNLHINSLELGDSAVYFCASSQDHRAGELFFGEGSRLTVL.

The chain joins TRBV7-8 to TRBJ2-5, with TRBD1 matching 9 bases. Unmatched junction bases numbered 10, after V lost 6 bases and J lost 5 bases. CDR1 is SGHVS and CDR2 is FQNEAQ in the germline V gene. The CDR3 contains 15 residues. For the CDR3, the DNA is TGTGCCAGCAGGGGACAGGGAAACATTCCGGAGACCCAGTACTTC. It encodes CASRGQGNIPETQYF. The full variable domain, with the rest looked up from reference TRBV7-8 and TRBJ2-5, is GAGVSQSPRYKVAKRGQDVALRCDPISGHVSLFWYQQALGQGPEFLTYFQNEAQLDKSGLPSDRFFAERPEGSVSTLKIQRTQQEDSAVYLCASRGQGNIPETQYFGPGTRLLVL.